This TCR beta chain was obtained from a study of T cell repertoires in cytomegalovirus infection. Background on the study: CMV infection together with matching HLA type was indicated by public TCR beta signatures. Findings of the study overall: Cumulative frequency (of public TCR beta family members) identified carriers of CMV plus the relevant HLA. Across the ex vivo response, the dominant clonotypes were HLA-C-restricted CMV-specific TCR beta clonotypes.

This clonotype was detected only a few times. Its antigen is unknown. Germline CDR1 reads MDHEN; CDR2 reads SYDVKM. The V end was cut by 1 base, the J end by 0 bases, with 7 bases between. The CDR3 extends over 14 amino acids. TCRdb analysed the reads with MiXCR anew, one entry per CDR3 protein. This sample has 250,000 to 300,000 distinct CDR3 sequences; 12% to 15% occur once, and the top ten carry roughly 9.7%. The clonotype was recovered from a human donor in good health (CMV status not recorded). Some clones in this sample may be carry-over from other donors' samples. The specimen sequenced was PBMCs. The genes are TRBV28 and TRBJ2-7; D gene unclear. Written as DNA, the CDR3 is TGTGCCAGCAGTTTATCGTGGAGCTCCTACGAGCAGTACTTC. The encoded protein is CASSLSWSSYEQYF.